Following are 12 T cell receptor beta chains from one sample sequenced in a study of T cells in Graves' hyperthyroidism and ophthalmopathy. RNA transcripts were the template for amplifying TCR beta CDR3 regions. A first-round RT-PCR of the TCR CDR3 used the HTBI primer set. Each CDR3 protein is one row after TCRdb ran MiXCR on the multiplex PCR reads. The sample consists of hundreds of thousands of distinct CDR3 sequences, 11% to 15% of them appearing once. The source material was blood. Every receptor here comes from a man aged 50 to 59 with Graves' ophthalmopathy.

This clonotype was recorded at least ten times. This CDR3 reads CATSDPGQNQPQHF. The CDR3 region has the DNA TGTGCCACCAGTGATCCGGGACAGAATCAGCCCCAGCATTTT. This chain joins TRBV24-1 and TRBJ1-5; 7 bases map to TRBD1. In germline, CDR1 is KGHDR, CDR2 SFDVKD. V was pared by 3 bases and J by 4 bases, with 2 bases of the junction left unmatched. The CDR3 extends over 14 amino acids.

The chain is built from TRBV29-1 and TRBJ1-3; D ambiguous. Germline CDR1 reads SQVTM; CDR2 reads ANQGSEA. This CDR3 is built from 14 residues. Trimming removed 6 bases at V and 0 bases at J, with 12 bases between. The CDR3 DNA reads as TGCAGCGTCCAAAGACGAGTCTCTGGAAACACCATATATTTT. Protein product: CSVQRRVSGNTIYF.

This clonotype has a count of ten or more. J is TRBJ2-2 and V is TRBV30; maybe TRBD2 (6 bases). CDR1 GTSNPN and CDR2 SVGIG come from the germline V gene (reference sequence). The CDR3 covers 13 residues. V lost 0 bases and J 5 bases, leaving 7 bases between the germline ends. CDR3 sequence (DNA): TGTGCCTGGAGTGTTGCGGGAACCGGGGAGCTGTTTTTT. Amino acids: CAWSVAGTGELFF.

This chain joins TRBV29-1 and TRBJ2-7; D is perhaps TRBD1 (5 bases). There are 12 residues in the CDR3. Trimming stripped 7 bases from V and 2 bases from J, with 12 bases between. The germline V gene has CDR1 SQVTM and CDR2 ANQGSEA. Written as DNA, the CDR3 is TGCAGCGAACTGACAGACGCCTACGAGCAGTACTTC. It encodes CSELTDAYEQYF.

The table lists this clonotype with a count of one. This sequence joins TRBV19 and TRBJ2-1; D possibly matches TRBD1 or TRBD2 (5 bases each). The V end was cut by 6 bases, the J end by 5 bases, with 17 bases between. Germline assignment: CDR1 LNHDA and CDR2 SQIVND (reference sequence). The CDR3 consists of 15 residues. The CDR3 bases are TGTGCCAGTAGGAGGGGATCCCTGAGCCACAATGAGCAGTTCTTC. This translates into CASRRGSLSHNEQFF. Full variable domain (rest looked up from reference TRBV19 and TRBJ2-1): DGGITQSPKYLFRKEGQNVTLSCEQNLNHDAMYWYRQDPGQGLRLIYYSQIVNDFQKGDIAEGYSVSREKKESFPLTVTSAQKNPTAFYLCASRRGSLSHNEQFFGPGTRLTVL.

This clonotype has ten or more counts. The chain uses TRBV18 and TRBJ1-4; D ambiguous. V gave up 3 bases and J gave up 2 bases, with 13 bases separating them. In germline, CDR1 is KGHSH, CDR2 LQKENI. The CDR3 is made up of 16 amino acids. CDR3 nucleotides: TGTGCCAGCTCACCCACGCTGGACGGGACTAATGAAAAACTGTTTTTT. It specifies CASSPTLDGTNEKLFF.

There are many counts of this clonotype. V is TRBV11-2 and J is TRBJ2-1, with D possibly TRBD1 on 5 matching bases. CDR1 and CDR2 from the germline V gene are SGHAT and FQNNGV. V lost 5 bases and J 6 bases, leaving 11 bases between the germline ends. This CDR3 is 13 amino acids long. CDR3 coding DNA: TGTGCCAGCAGCCCAGGACATTTCAATGAGCAGTTCTTC. Amino acids: CASSPGHFNEQFF.

This clonotype was picked up many times. The chain is built from TRBV2 and TRBJ2-7; maybe TRBD2 (6 bases). The CDR3 consists of 16 residues. CDR1 is SNHLY, CDR2 FYNNEI, per germline. V gave up 11 bases and J gave up 0 bases, with 23 bases separating them. CDR3 amino acids: CAGNPWGGAGSYEQYF. For the CDR3, the DNA is TGTGCCGGGAACCCCTGGGGCGGGGCCGGCTCCTACGAGCAGTACTTC.

As concerns this clonotype: Because the CDR3 is missing its conserved closing phenylalanine or tryptophan, this is likely a read error. V usage is TRBV10-3 and J usage is TRBJ2-5; 7 positions agree with TRBD1. The CDR3 is 14 residues long. Germline CDR1 and CDR2: ENHRY and SYGVKD. With V trimmed by 4 bases and J by 5 bases, 7 bases remained unmatched. CDR3 region: CAISAQGDGETQYL. The CDR3 DNA is TGTGCCATCAGTGCCCAGGGGGATGGGGAGACCCAGTACCTC.

This clonotype has ten or more counts. J is TRBJ1-1 and V is TRBV29-1; D remains unclear. Trimming took 5 bases from V and 1 from J, leaving 14 bases between them. CDR1 is SQVTM and CDR2 is ANQGSEA in the germline V gene. The CDR3 is 14 amino acids. The chain's CDR3 is CSVITGVQNTEAFF. CDR3 sequence (DNA): TGCAGCGTTATCACCGGGGTTCAGAACACTGAAGCTTTCTTT.

This clonotype showed up many times. CDR3 DNA: TGCAGTGCTAGTCGGGAGGGAGCCTACGAGCAGTACTTC. This codes for CSASREGAYEQYF. This chain joins TRBV20-1 and TRBJ2-7; 8 bases are shared with TRBD2. The CDR3 contains 13 residues. CDR1 and CDR2 from the germline V gene are DFQATT and SNEGSKA (reference sequence). After removal of 3 bases from V and 2 bases from J, the junction contained 3 bases not matched to a gene.

Concerning this clonotype itself: A much larger clone sits a single nucleotide away, making a read error possible. This chain joins TRBV20-1 and TRBJ2-1; 9 bases align to TRBD1. With the DNA end fitting TRBJ2-7 better, the J assignment may be wrong. Germline V gene lookup returns CDR1 DFQATT and CDR2 SNEGSKA (reference sequence). The length of the CDR3 is 16 residues. In DNA form, the CDR3 reads TGCAGTGCCCAAGGCCCTACAGGGGGCCTTCACAATGAGCAGTACTTC. Translation: CSAQGPTGGLHNEQYF.